This TCR beta chain was captured by sequencing in a study of cytomegalovirus exposure and HLA in healthy donors. General study findings and limits: Later on, an analysis showed TCR association rates differing by HLA locus, with DRB1 the most and HLA-C the fewest. According to an earlier analysis, most TCR beta V segments yielded productive rearrangements about 87% or about 30% of the time. A later analysis reported that several of the most significant clusters appeared to be linked to common viral pathogens, among them Epstein-Barr virus.

A note on this clone: Its antigen is unidentified.

Unmatched junction bases numbered 3, after V lost 4 bases and J lost 3 bases. This CDR3 comprises 16 residues. The V gene's germline CDR1 is MNHEY and CDR2 SVGAGI. This PCR relied on a set of 60 Vbeta primers and 13 Jbeta primers. Sequenced by immunoSEQ multiplex PCR; TCRdb stores in-frame clones only, minus some. The sample records about 91,000 clones, 55% to 65% being singletons. The chain has TRBV6-5 and TRBJ1-6; 10 bases align to TRBD1. This clonotype originated in a human donor in good health. The sequenced sample consisted of PBMCs. The CDR3 coding sequence is TGTGCCAGCAGTTCCCGGACAGGGGGCTATAATTCACCCCTCCACTTT. This translates into CASSSRTGGYNSPLHF.